This T cell receptor (beta chain) comes out of a study of beta chain features in type 1 diabetes. Broader study findings: Within each of all four CD4+ subsets, Type 1 diabetes patients had TCRB CDR3s that were moderately but significantly shorter. Compared to healthy donors, patients appeared to have naive, central memory and Treg TCRB repertoires that were more alike. Type 1 diabetes patients had fewer VDJ junction insertions and more deletions.

As every portion of the isolated RNA was reverse transcribed, the sequencing read expressed TCRB transcripts. Roughly 3.6 million reads, on average, came from each naive, central memory and regulatory T cell sample. Data came from immunoSEQ multiplex PCR; TCRdb stores just in-frame clones and leaves some out. The top ten clones hold about 0.085% of a sample with under 300,000 clones, approximately 16% of them seen once. Note on this clone: Antigen unknown.

In all sorted populations, purity surpassed 98%. V gave up 0 bases and J gave up 12 bases; unmatched junction bases: 15. The CDR3 consists of 17 residues. In germline, CDR1 is SGHTA, CDR2 FQGNSA. The V and J genes are TRBV7-2 and TRBJ2-7; the match to TRBD2 covers 12 bases. Material for sequencing was naive CD4+ T cells from blood. The TCR comes from a man aged 25-40 years with type 1 diabetes. The CDR3 nucleotides read TGTGCCAGCAGCTTAGCCGTTCGGGCTAGCGGGAGGGCCGAACGGTACTTC. It translates to CASSLAVRASGRAERYF.